These 21 T cell receptor beta chains were sequenced from one sample in a study of a mutant IDH1 vaccine in newly diagnosed glioma. Antigen specificity for these receptors is unknown. As for time point: week 23, last vaccination. Each dose of the vaccine consisted of 300 ug of mutant IDH1 20-mer peptide, with topical imiquimod. TCRdb keeps only in-frame clones here, not all; method: immunoSEQ multiplex PCR. The table records under 45,000 clones, 65% to 85% of them present only once. The input for sequencing was PBMCs, taken from a glioma patient whose treatment included an IDH1 peptide vaccine. These receptors came from a woman under 30 with glioma. Some clones in this sample may be carry-over from other donors' samples.

V and J are TRBV29-1 and TRBJ1-1, with TRBD1 as a possible D gene (6 bases). V dropped 8 bases and J dropped 1 base, with 14 bases sitting between them. CDR3 length equals 13 residues. Germline values: CDR1 SQVTM, CDR2 ANQGSEA. The CDR3 protein is CSIARGANTEAFF. CDR3 DNA sequence: TGCAGCATCGCCAGGGGAGCGAACACTGAAGCTTTCTTT.

The chain has TRBV27 and TRBJ1-1; 7 nucleotides agree with TRBD1. In germline, CDR1 is MNHEY, CDR2 SMNVEV (reference sequence). V lost 8 bases, J lost 4 bases, and 10 bases stayed unmatched. This CDR3 has 14 residues. CDR3 nucleotides: TGTGCCAGCGGAAACAGGGGATCCGGCACTGAAGCTTTCTTT. This gives the protein CASGNRGSGTEAFF.

This chain uses TRBV18 with TRBJ1-4, with a weak D call TRBD1 (5 bases). The germline CDR1 and CDR2 sequences are KGHSH and LQKENI. V was trimmed by 9 bases and J by 8 bases, leaving 19 bases between them. This CDR3 comprises 14 residues. CDR3 amino acids: CARSPGPPGEKLFF. The CDR3 nucleotides read TGTGCCAGGTCCCCGGGACCTCCGGGGGAAAAACTGTTTTTT.

The rearrangement uses TRBV5-1 and TRBJ1-1; D is ambiguous. Trimming took 1 base from V and 0 from J, leaving 10 bases between them. The germline V gene has CDR1 SGHRS and CDR2 YFSETQ. The CDR3 has 15 residues. The CDR3 loop reads CASSLLGSLNTEAFF. The CDR3 nucleotides read TGCGCCAGCAGCTTGTTGGGGAGTCTGAACACTGAAGCTTTCTTT.

J is TRBJ2-7 and V is TRBV5-8; the D is unclear. V lost 3 bases and J lost 3, with 4 bases in between. CDR1 is SGHTS and CDR2 is YDEGEE in the germline V gene. CDR3 length: 11 amino acids. CDR3 protein: CASSYNYEQYF. The CDR3 coding sequence is TGTGCCAGCAGCTACAACTACGAGCAGTACTTC.

The table lists this clone with a count of one. The V gene is TRBV10-3, the J gene TRBJ1-2; the D gene is possibly TRBD1 (6 bases). The CDR3 consists of 14 residues. CDR1 and CDR2 from the germline V gene are ENHRY and SYGVKD. V lost 4 bases, J lost 4 bases, and 13 bases lay in between. The DNA for the CDR3 is TGTGCCATCAGTGGGCGGGTAGGGGGCTATGGCTACACCTTC. Translating gives CAISGRVGGYGYTF.

The chain has TRBV4-1 and TRBJ2-7; TRBD2 agrees at 8 bases. The CDR3 length is 15 residues. V shed 4 bases and J 1 base; nucleotides not matched to a gene: 6. In germline, CDR1 is MGHRA, CDR2 YSYEKL. The CDR3 nucleotides are TGCGCCAGCAGCCCGGGGGGGGCGCGATCCTACGAGCAGTACTTC. It codes for CASSPGGARSYEQYF.

This CDR3 is CASSFTGATEAFF. For the CDR3, the DNA is TGTGCCAGCAGTTTTACAGGGGCCACTGAAGCTTTCTTT. The V and J genes are TRBV28 and TRBJ1-1; 7 bases map to TRBD1. Germline values: CDR1 MDHEN, CDR2 SYDVKM. The CDR3 covers 13 residues. The V and J ends lost 3 bases and 4 bases, in that order; junction bases with no gene match: 2.

The chain is built from TRBV19 and TRBJ2-7; 8 bases agree with TRBD2. Germline CDR1 LNHDA, CDR2 SQIVND (reference sequence). Trimming took 7 bases from V and 6 from J; bases not matched to a gene: 11. The CDR3 has 14 residues. CDR3 amino acids: CASKTGTSFSEQYF. DNA for the CDR3: TGTGCCAGTAAGACCGGGACTAGTTTTTCCGAGCAGTACTTC.

The chain is built from TRBV7-7 and TRBJ2-5, with TRBD1 matching 8 bases. J gave up 2 bases and V 6 bases, and 5 bases lay outside the gene matches. This CDR3 region has 14 residues. Germline V gene data show CDR1 as SSHAT and CDR2 as FNYEAQ (reference sequence). DNA of the CDR3: TGTGCCAGCAGTTCAACAGGGGGACAAGAGACCCAGTACTTC. Protein product: CASSSTGGQETQYF.

The chain uses TRBV5-6 and TRBJ1-2; D may be TRBD1 (6 bases). The germline CDR1 and CDR2 sequences are SGHDT and YYEEEE. CDR3 size: 13 residues. V lost 1 base and J lost 6, with 10 bases in between. The CDR3, as DNA: TGTGCCAGCAGCTTGACAGGGTCCCATGGCTACACCTTC. Translated: CASSLTGSHGYTF.

The genes are TRBV21-1 and TRBJ2-7. TRBV21-1 is deemed a pseudogene. This CDR3 is built from 10 residues. CDR3 protein: CASRCYEQYF. Written as DNA, the CDR3 is TGTGCCAGCAGGTGTTACGAGCAGTACTTC.

This clone was recorded a few times. J is TRBJ1-6 and V is TRBV10-3, with TRBD1 identical over 7 bases. CDR3 length: 13 residues. Germline V gene sequence: CDR1 ENHRY, CDR2 SYGVKD. V dropped 11 bases and J dropped 3; count of bases not matched to a gene: 4. This chain's CDR3 is CAHRDSYNSPLHF. CDR3 bases: TGTGCCCACCGGGACAGCTATAATTCACCCCTCCACTTT.

The gene calls are TRBV7-9 and TRBJ2-7, with TRBD2 matching 7 bases. The CDR3 runs 14 residues. The V gene's germline CDR1 is SEHNR and CDR2 FQNEAQ (reference sequence). Germline trimming cut 2 bases from V and 2 bases from J; bases unmatched to any gene: 3. The CDR3, as DNA: TGTGCCAGCAGCTTACCGGGGACTACCTACGAGCAGTACTTC. Translated: CASSLPGTTYEQYF. Full variable domain (rest looked up from reference TRBV7-9 and TRBJ2-7): DTGVSQNPRHKITKRGQNVTFRCDPISEHNRLYWYRQTLGQGPEFLTYFQNEAQLEKSRLLSDRFSAERPKGSFSTLEIQRTEQGDSAMYLCASSLPGTTYEQYFGPGTRLTVT.

V usage is TRBV7-2 and J usage is TRBJ2-3; 7 nucleotides align to TRBD2. The V segment lost 2 bases and the J segment 2 bases; nucleotides outside the gene matches: 4. The CDR3 is 15 amino acids. Germline V gene sequence: CDR1 SGHTA, CDR2 FQGNSA. The CDR3 nucleotides are TGTGCCAGCAGCTTATCGGGGAGGGCCACAGATACGCAGTATTTT. Amino acids: CASSLSGRATDTQYF. Full variable domain (rest looked up from reference TRBV7-2 and TRBJ2-3): GAGVSQSPSNKVTEKGKDVELRCDPISGHTALYWYRQSLGQGLEFLIYFQGNSAPDKSGLPSDRFSAERTGGSVSTLTIQRTQQEDSAVYLCASSLSGRATDTQYFGPGTRLTVL.

The V and J genes are TRBV6-4 and TRBJ1-2; the D gene is possibly TRBD1 (5 bases). V was cut by 3 bases and J by 4 bases, with 15 bases left in between. CDR3 size: 15 residues. Germline V lookup: CDR1 MRHNA, CDR2 SNTAGT. In DNA form, the CDR3 reads TGTGCCAGCAGTGATACCCAGGGCCTCTCCTATGGCTACACCTTC. It yields the protein CASSDTQGLSYGYTF.

The chain recombines TRBV7-6 with TRBJ2-2, with 8 bases identical to TRBD2. The germline CDR1 and CDR2 sequences are SGHVS and FNYEAQ. The CDR3 has 19 amino acids. V trimming: 1 base; J trimming: 7 bases; junction bases outside the gene matches: 17. The CDR3 coding sequence is TGTGCCAGCAGCTTAGGACTAGTCGGGGGGGACCCTTCAGACGGGGAGCTGTTTTTT. It codes for CASSLGLVGGDPSDGELFF. The whole variable domain, remainder taken from reference TRBV7-6 and TRBJ2-2, is GAGVSQSPRYKVTKRGQDVALRCDPISGHVSLYWYRQALGQGPEFLTYFNYEAQQDKSGLPNDRFSAERPEGSISTLTIQRTEQRDSAMYRCASSLGLVGGDPSDGELFFGEGSRLTVL.

This rearrangement joins TRBV11-2 to TRBJ2-1; 16 bases agree with TRBD2. V lost 5 bases to trimming and J lost 2 bases; unmatched junction nucleotides: 3. CDR3 length: 17 amino acids. Germline lookup yields CDR1 SGHAT and CDR2 FQNNGV. CDR3 bases: TGTGCCAGCAGCATTGGGACTAGCGGGGGGGCCTACAATGAGCAGTTCTTC. It codes for CASSIGTSGGAYNEQFF.

The genes are TRBV13 and TRBJ2-5, with 7 nucleotides matching TRBD2. Germline V CDR1 and CDR2: PRHDT, FYEKMQ (reference sequence). J lost 5 bases, V lost 4 bases, and 13 bases had no gene match. The CDR3 loop spans 16 amino acids. CDR3 coding DNA: TGTGCCAGCAGCTACGGTCTAGCGGAGTCAGGCGAGACCCAGTACTTC. Translating gives CASSYGLAESGETQYF.

The CDR3 here is CASSLWTGVNNEQFF. The CDR3 DNA reads TGCGCCAGCAGCTTGTGGACAGGGGTAAACAATGAGCAGTTCTTC. V and J are TRBV5-1 and TRBJ2-1; 9 bases line up with TRBD1. The CDR3 has 15 amino acids. Per the germline V gene, CDR1 is SGHRS and CDR2 is YFSETQ. Trimming removed 1 base from V and 5 bases from J; junction bases left unmatched: 4.

The chain has TRBV7-2 and TRBJ2-3; possibly TRBD1 for D (6 bases). CDR3 length: 17 residues. Germline-derived CDR1 and CDR2 are SGHTA and FQGNSA. Trimming removed 3 bases from V and 2 bases from J, with 18 bases in between. CDR3 DNA: TGTGCCAGCAGCTTTCTCCCAACAGGGATACCCACAGATACGCAGTATTTT. Translation: CASSFLPTGIPTDTQYF.